This record covers a single T cell receptor beta chain. Germline values: CDR1 SGHVS, CDR2 FNYEAQ. V lost 5 bases to trimming and J lost 1 base, with 12 bases between them. The CDR3 covers 15 residues. The source of the sample is a study of shared clonotypes between healthy human individuals. Sequencing used immunoSEQ multiplex PCR; TCRdb keeps in-frame clones, though not all of them. The sample consists of millions of clones, 85% to 95% of them appearing once. Sequenced sample: naive CD4+ T cells sorted from blood. Subset given: CD45RA+ positively selected. The gene calls are TRBV7-6 and TRBJ1-3; TRBD1 might be the D (5 bases). The receptor's source is a man younger than 30 in good health. DNA for the CDR3: TGTGCCAGCAGCGGTCAGCAGGGTTCTGGAAACACCATATATTTT. It encodes CASSGQQGSGNTIYF.